A selection of T cell receptor beta chains follows, all from one sample in a study of T cells in Graves' hyperthyroidism and ophthalmopathy. TCRdb reanalysed the multiplex PCR reads using MiXCR and keeps one entry per CDR3 protein. Altogether about 260,000 distinct CDR3 sequences are present, less than 30% being singletons, with the ten largest covering about a quarter. What was sequenced was blood. These receptors were collected from a man in his forties or fifties with Graves' hyperthyroidism that later progressed to Graves' ophthalmopathy. The CDR3 runs from the conserved cysteine through the conserved F or W. Fields, in order: D gene, J gene, V gene, clone size, CDR3 protein, CDR3 DNA. A D gene is named only where the DNA matches it firmly. Clone size, where shown, is once, few, many, or a class for clones that have expanded.

NA,TRBJ2-2,TRBV9,few,CASSVPGTVANTGELFF,TGTGCCAGCAGCGTACCGGGGACTGTCGCCAACACCGGGGAGCTGTTTTTT
NA,TRBJ1-5,TRBV20-1,many,CSAREKGRPSQPQHF,TGCAGTGCTAGAGAGAAGGGGCGCCCCTCCCAGCCCCAGCATTTT
TRBD2,TRBJ2-7,TRBV28,NA,CASRGGLEQYF,TGTGCCAGCCGGGGGGGGCTCGAGCAGTACTTC
NA,TRBJ1-1,TRBV12-3/TRBV12-4,NA,CASSFGDKNTEAFF,TGTGCCAGCAGTTTTGGGGACAAGAACACTGAAGCTTTCTTT
NA,TRBJ1-1,TRBV6-1,many,CASSEGQNTEAFF,TGTGCCAGCAGCGAGGGGCAGAACACTGAAGCTTTCTTT
NA,TRBJ1-2,TRBV7-9,many,CASSPKNYGYTF,TGTGCCAGCAGCCCCAAAAACTATGGCTACACCTTC
NA,TRBJ1-1,TRBV27,NA,CASSSVPGKNTEAFF,TGTGCCAGCAGTTCTGTCCCAGGGAAGAACACTGAAGCTTTCTTT
TRBD1,TRBJ2-2,TRBV24-1,many,CATSESEGQGALGELFF,TGTGCCACCAGTGAGTCGGAGGGACAGGGGGCGCTTGGGGAGCTGTTTTTT
TRBD2,TRBJ2-5,TRBV7-9,many,CASSVGTSGEGTQYF,TGTGCCAGCAGCGTCGGGACTAGCGGTGAAGGGACCCAGTACTTC
NA,TRBJ1-1,TRBV6-2/TRBV6-3,many,CASSPKPESGQLGGNEAFF,TGTGCCAGCAGCCCCAAACCAGAAAGCGGACAACTGGGTGGGAACGAAGCTTTCTTT
NA,TRBJ1-1,TRBV7-2,NA,CASSIRGPAFF,TGTGCCAGCAGCATCAGGGGACCCGCTTTCTTT
TRBD2,TRBJ2-2,TRBV5-1,many,CASSFGFAGVGELFF,TGCGCCAGCAGCTTTGGTTTTGCGGGAGTCGGGGAGCTGTTTTTT
NA,TRBJ1-2,TRBV20-1,NA,CSARDTAKGPLYGYTF,TGCAGTGCTAGAGATACGGCAAAGGGACCCCTATATGGCTACACCTTC
NA,TRBJ2-5,TRBV7-9,NA,CASSPLATQETQYF,TGTGCCAGCAGCCCCCTAGCGACCCAAGAGACCCAGTACTTC
TRBD1,TRBJ1-1,TRBV6-5,NA,CASSFRTGGRTEAFF,TGTGCCAGCAGTTTTAGAACAGGGGGAAGAACTGAAGCTTTCTTT
NA,TRBJ1-2,TRBV29-1,many,CSVGLWVGYNYGYTF,TGCAGCGTTGGGTTATGGGTGGGATATAACTATGGCTACACCTTC
NA,TRBJ2-3,TRBV6-1,many,CASSDQPPDTQYF,TGTGCCAGCAGTGATCAGCCCCCTGATACGCAGTATTTT
NA,TRBJ1-5,TRBV12-5,many,CASGLVLGDQPQHF,TGTGCTAGTGGTTTGGTACTGGGGGATCAGCCCCAGCATTTT
NA,TRBJ2-7,TRBV5-1,many,CASSGRDTYYEQYF,TGCGCCAGCAGCGGCCGGGACACTTACTACGAGCAGTACTTC
TRBD1,TRBJ2-2,TRBV10-1,many,CASSEVEDRVTGELFF,TGCGCCAGCAGTGAGGTGGAGGACAGGGTTACCGGGGAGCTGTTTTTT
NA,TRBJ1-2,TRBV29-1,many,CSVDPFSGGSYGYTF,TGCAGCGTCGACCCCTTTTCGGGGGGGAGCTATGGCTACACCTTC
NA,TRBJ2-2,TRBV19,NA,CASSMQGRSGELFF,TGTGCCAGTAGTATGCAGGGGAGGTCCGGGGAGCTGTTTTTT
NA,TRBJ1-1,TRBV12-3/TRBV12-4,many,CASSLTGRGTEAFF,TGTGCCAGCAGCTTAACAGGGAGGGGCACTGAAGCTTTCTTT
TRBD1,TRBJ1-2,TRBV6-5,few,CASSYTPGQGDGYTF,TGTGCCAGCAGTTATACGCCGGGACAGGGAGATGGCTACACCTTC
NA,TRBJ1-5,TRBV20-1,many,CSARDSANGPQHF,TGCAGTGCTAGAGATAGCGCAAACGGTCCCCAGCATTTT
TRBD2,TRBJ2-5,TRBV2,few,CASSPASGSVETQYF,TGTGCCAGCAGTCCGGCTAGCGGGAGTGTAGAGACCCAGTACTTC
NA,TRBJ2-7,TRBV12-3/TRBV12-4,many,CASSLVGAALEQYF,TGTGCCAGCAGTTTAGTGGGGGCCGCCCTCGAGCAGTACTTC
NA,TRBJ1-5,TRBV20-1,many,CSARDYRTDSNQPQHF,TGCAGTGCTAGAGATTATCGGACCGATAGCAATCAGCCCCAGCATTTT
NA,TRBJ2-7,TRBV12-3/TRBV12-4,many,CASSLGARGSSYGRYF,TGTGCCAGCAGTTTAGGTGCGAGGGGGAGCTCCTACGGGCGGTACTTC
NA,TRBJ1-1,TRBV5-1,many,CASSLGEITEAFF,TGCGCCAGCAGCTTGGGGGAGATCACTGAAGCTTTCTTT
TRBD2,TRBJ2-7,TRBV5-1,many,CASSFGTEAGGEQYF,TGCGCCAGCAGCTTTGGGACTGAGGCGGGAGGCGAGCAGTACTTC
NA,TRBJ1-5,TRBV7-8,many,CASSLGEGSNQPQHF,TGTGCCAGCAGCTTAGGCGAGGGTAGCAATCAGCCCCAGCATTTT
NA,TRBJ1-2,TRBV10-2,NA,CASSEGGLGYGYTF,TGCGCCAGCAGTGAGGGGGGGCTGGGCTATGGCTACACCTTC
NA,TRBJ1-3,TRBV9,many,CASSVEAGFGNTIYF,TGTGCCAGCAGCGTAGAGGCAGGGTTCGGAAACACCATATATTTT
NA,TRBJ1-1,TRBV5-1,many,CASSLVPQGLGNTEAFF,TGCGCCAGCAGCTTGGTCCCTCAGGGGCTGGGAAACACTGAAGCTTTCTTT
TRBD2,TRBJ2-7,TRBV20-1,many,CSARDLAGAEQYF,TGCAGTGCTAGAGATCTAGCGGGAGCCGAGCAGTACTTC
TRBD1,TRBJ1-2,TRBV20-1,NA,CSARLGTGNGYTF,TGCAGTGCTAGGCTCGGGACAGGGAATGGCTACACCTTC
TRBD1,TRBJ1-1,TRBV2,many,CASTRDRDVGAFF,TGTGCCAGCACCAGGGACAGGGATGTCGGCGCTTTCTTT
NA,TRBJ2-7,TRBV2,many,CASTRTDEQYF,TGTGCCAGCACAAGGACGGACGAGCAGTACTTC
TRBD1,TRBJ1-2,TRBV3-1,many,CASSRWTGEDGYTF,TGTGCCAGCAGCCGCTGGACAGGGGAGGATGGCTACACCTTC
NA,TRBJ1-1,TRBV6-5,many,CASSYYPGPNTEAFF,TGTGCCAGCAGTTACTATCCAGGCCCGAACACTGAAGCTTTCTTT
NA,TRBJ1-1,TRBV15,many,CATSRTPGPNTEAFF,TGTGCCACCAGCAGAACACCGGGGCCGAACACTGAAGCTTTCTTT
NA,TRBJ2-7,TRBV28,many,CASSTTGISSYEQYF,TGTGCCAGCAGCACAACAGGGATAAGCTCCTACGAGCAGTACTTC
NA,TRBJ1-1,TRBV6-5,few,CASSYSWDTEAFF,TGTGCCAGCAGTTACTCTTGGGACACTGAAGCTTTCTTT
TRBD1,TRBJ2-7,TRBV28,many,CASSLRGTGAYEQYF,TGTGCCAGCAGTTTAAGGGGGACAGGGGCCTACGAGCAGTACTTC
NA,TRBJ1-5,TRBV6-5,few,CASSYSIAGAAQPQHF,TGTGCCAGCAGTTACTCGATAGCGGGGGCAGCGCAGCCCCAGCATTTT
NA,TRBJ1-1,TRBV9,NA,CASSPSVCGNTEAFF,TGTGCCAGCAGCCCGTCCGTGTGTGGCAACACTGAAGCTTTCTTT
TRBD1,TRBJ2-7,TRBV6-5,many,CASSSTAPGQNYYEQYF,TGTGCCAGCAGTTCCACCGCCCCGGGACAGAATTACTACGAGCAGTACTTC
NA,TRBJ2-7,TRBV12-3/TRBV12-4,NA,CASSARGPQTEQYF,TGTGCCAGCAGTGCACGAGGACCGCAGACCGAGCAGTACTTC
TRBD1,TRBJ2-2,TRBV3-1,few,CASSLKSTGGVRTGELFF,TGTGCCAGCAGCCTAAAATCTACAGGGGGCGTGAGGACCGGGGAGCTGTTTTTT
TRBD2,TRBJ2-5,TRBV20-1,NA,CSAPPSGSIQETQYF,TGCAGTGCCCCCCCGAGCGGGAGTATCCAAGAGACCCAGTACTTC
NA,TRBJ1-6,TRBV5-1,many,CASSLMVGGASPLHF,TGCGCCAGCAGCTTGATGGTAGGGGGTGCTTCACCCCTCCACTTT
NA,TRBJ1-3,TRBV27,many,CASSRTSSGNTIYF,TGTGCCAGCAGCAGAACCTCCTCTGGAAACACCATATATTTT
NA,TRBJ2-7,TRBV12-3/TRBV12-4,NA,CASSSYGPLYEQYF,TGTGCCAGCAGTTCTTACGGACCCCTCTACGAGCAGTACTTC
TRBD2,TRBJ2-7,TRBV6-5,many,CASSYPGRGYYEQYF,TGTGCCAGCAGTTACCCCGGGAGGGGATACTACGAGCAGTACTTC